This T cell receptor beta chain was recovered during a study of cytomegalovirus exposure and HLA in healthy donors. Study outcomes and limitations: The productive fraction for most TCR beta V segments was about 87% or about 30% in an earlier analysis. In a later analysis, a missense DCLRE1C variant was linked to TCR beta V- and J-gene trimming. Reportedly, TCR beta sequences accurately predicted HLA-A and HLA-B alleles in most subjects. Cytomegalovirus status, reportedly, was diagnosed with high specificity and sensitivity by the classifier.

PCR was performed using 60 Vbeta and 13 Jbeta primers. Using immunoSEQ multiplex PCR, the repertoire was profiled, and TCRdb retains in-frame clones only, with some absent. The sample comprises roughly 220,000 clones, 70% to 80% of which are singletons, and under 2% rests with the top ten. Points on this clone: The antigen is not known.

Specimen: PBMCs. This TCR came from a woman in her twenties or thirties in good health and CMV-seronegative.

CDR3 amino acids: CASQTRRAQETQYF. Written as DNA, the CDR3 is TGTGCCAGCCAGACCCGGAGGGCCCAAGAGACCCAGTACTTC. The rearrangement links TRBV11-2 to TRBJ2-5, with a tentative D call TRBD2 (6 bases). CDR3 length: 14 residues. V lost 8 bases and J 1 base, leaving 14 bases between the germline ends. The germline V gene has CDR1 SGHAT and CDR2 FQNNGV.